These T cell receptor beta chains were read from a single sample in a study of CD8+ T cells in alopecia areata. Profiling relied on immunoSEQ multiplex PCR, and the TCRdb table lists in-frame clones only, not all of them. The repertoire consists of fewer than 100,000 clones, with around 44% occurring once and the leading ten covering about 0.79%. The material sequenced was CD4+ T cells sorted from blood. The receptors were sampled from a human donor with alopecia areata. Each CDR3 is given with its conserved first and last residue. D genes are given only for firm matches. Some rows have no size entry. The others give once, few or many, or a class for an expanded clone.

J: TRBJ1-6
D: -
V: TRBV6-6
size: -
DNA: TGTGCCAGCAGTTACCAGGGGCTGGTTTCACCCCTCCACTTT
CDR3: CASSYQGLVSPLHF

J: TRBJ2-3
D: -
V: TRBV14
size: medium-sized
DNA: TGTGCCAGCAGACCAATGACCAGTAGCACAGATACGCAGTATTTT
CDR3: CASRPMTSSTDTQYF

J: TRBJ2-7
D: -
V: TRBV5-1
size: -
DNA: TGCGCCAGCAGCCCACGGCGGGGCCAGTACTCCTACGAGCAGTACTTC
CDR3: CASSPRRGQYSYEQYF

J: TRBJ2-5
D: -
V: TRBV25-1
size: -
DNA: TGTGCCAGCAGTGTTTGGGAGACCCAGTACTTC
CDR3: CASSVWETQYF

J: TRBJ2-3
D: TRBD2
V: TRBV7-6
size: -
DNA: TGTGCCAGCAGCTCGGGACTAGCAAGAGATACGCAGTATTTT
CDR3: CASSSGLARDTQYF

J: TRBJ2-7
D: TRBD1
V: TRBV4-1
size: few
DNA: TGCGCCAGCAGCCAAGCGGACCTAGGGACAGGGCTCTACGAGCAGTACTTC
CDR3: CASSQADLGTGLYEQYF

J: TRBJ2-3
D: TRBD2
V: TRBV29-1
size: -
DNA: TGCAGCGCTAGCGGAGGATTCACAGATACGCAGTATTTT
CDR3: CSASGGFTDTQYF

J: TRBJ2-1
D: -
V: TRBV30
size: -
DNA: TGTGCCTGGAGTGTCTACGGGCCCCGCGATGAGCAGTTCTTC
CDR3: CAWSVYGPRDEQFF

J: TRBJ2-2
D: -
V: TRBV29-1
size: once
DNA: TGCAGCGTTGAAGATACGGGGCAGGGATCCACCGGGGAGCTGTTTTTT
CDR3: CSVEDTGQGSTGELFF

J: TRBJ1-2
D: -
V: TRBV7-2
size: -
DNA: TGTGCCAGCAGCCCCTCGACAGCCTCCTATGGCTACACCTTC
CDR3: CASSPSTASYGYTF

J: TRBJ2-7
D: TRBD2
V: TRBV29-1
size: few
DNA: TGCAGCGTTGCGGGTGCGGGGGAAGGGCGCGAGCAGTACTTC
CDR3: CSVAGAGEGREQYF

J: TRBJ2-3
D: TRBD2
V: TRBV30
size: -
DNA: TGTGCCTGGAGGCCGGGACTAGCAACAGATACGCAGTATTTT
CDR3: CAWRPGLATDTQYF

J: TRBJ2-5
D: -
V: TRBV30
size: -
DNA: TGTGCCTGGAGTTGGCGGACCTCGGAGACCCAGTACTTC
CDR3: CAWSWRTSETQYF

J: TRBJ2-7
D: TRBD2
V: TRBV29-1
size: -
DNA: TGCAGCGTTGACGCTAGCGGGAAAGGGTACGAGCAGTACTTC
CDR3: CSVDASGKGYEQYF

J: TRBJ2-3
D: TRBD2
V: TRBV28
size: -
DNA: TGTGCCAGCAGTTTAGGAGGGGAGGGACCAGATACGCAGTATTTT
CDR3: CASSLGGEGPDTQYF

J: TRBJ2-1
D: -
V: TRBV30
size: few
DNA: TGTGCCTGGACTATTAGCTCCTACAATGAGCAGTTCTTC
CDR3: CAWTISSYNEQFF

J: TRBJ1-1
D: -
V: TRBV16
size: -
DNA: TGTGCCAGCAGCCAATTTATTGCCAACACTGAAGCTTTCTTT
CDR3: CASSQFIANTEAFF

J: TRBJ2-2
D: TRBD2
V: TRBV5-1
size: -
DNA: TGCGCCAGCAGCCTCGTTACGGGGAGGGGCAGCACCGGGGAGCTGTTTTTT
CDR3: CASSLVTGRGSTGELFF

J: TRBJ1-1
D: -
V: TRBV30
size: -
DNA: TGTGCCTGGAGAGACAGATTGAACACTGAAGCTTTCTTT
CDR3: CAWRDRLNTEAFF

J: TRBJ1-1
D: -
V: TRBV29-1
size: -
DNA: TGCAGCGCAGGCTTCGGGGCGGGAGCTGAAGCTTTCTTT
CDR3: CSAGFGAGAEAFF

J: TRBJ2-5
D: TRBD2
V: TRBV4-3
size: -
DNA: TGCGCCAGCAGATCAGAACTAGCGGGGGCCTCCGGGGCCCAGTACTTC
CDR3: CASRSELAGASGAQYF

J: TRBJ2-1
D: -
V: TRBV20-1
size: -
DNA: TGCAGTGCTCTAAGGACAGCCGAGCAGTTCTTC
CDR3: CSALRTAEQFF

J: TRBJ2-1
D: TRBD1
V: TRBV2
size: -
DNA: TGTGCCAGCACCCGGGACAGGGGATACAATGAGCAGTTCTTC
CDR3: CASTRDRGYNEQFF

J: TRBJ2-5
D: -
V: TRBV4-1
size: few
DNA: TGCGCCAGCAGCCAAGATGGTCTTGGGTCAGAGACCCAGTACTTC
CDR3: CASSQDGLGSETQYF

J: TRBJ2-7
D: -
V: TRBV28
size: few
DNA: TGTGCCAGCAGTTCTACAAGGTACGAGCAGTACTTC
CDR3: CASSSTRYEQYF

J: TRBJ2-7
D: TRBD1
V: TRBV7-9
size: few
DNA: TGTGCCAGCAGCTTAGCTCTGGGACAGGGGGCGCCTGAGCAGTACTTC
CDR3: CASSLALGQGAPEQYF

J: TRBJ2-5
D: -
V: TRBV7-8
size: -
DNA: TGTGCCAGCAGCTTACGGCATTCCGGGACGGAGACCCAGTACTTC
CDR3: CASSLRHSGTETQYF

J: TRBJ2-7
D: -
V: TRBV11-2
size: few
DNA: TGTGCCAGCAGCGGCCAACAGGGCGCCTACGAGCAGTACTTC
CDR3: CASSGQQGAYEQYF

J: TRBJ1-5
D: -
V: TRBV27
size: -
DNA: TGTGCCAGCAGTTTTGTAAATCAGCCCCAGCATTTT
CDR3: CASSFVNQPQHF

J: TRBJ2-1
D: TRBD2
V: TRBV29-1
size: few
DNA: TGCAGCGTGGCCCTGGGACTAGTTTCTGAGCAGTTCTTC
CDR3: CSVALGLVSEQFF

J: TRBJ2-2
D: -
V: TRBV30
size: -
DNA: TGTGCCTGGAAACCGAGCGGCGGGGAGCTGTTTTTT
CDR3: CAWKPSGGELFF

J: TRBJ2-7
D: -
V: TRBV28
size: -
DNA: TGTGCCAGCAGTTTACGGGGGAGATACGAGCAGTACTTC
CDR3: CASSLRGRYEQYF

J: TRBJ2-7
D: -
V: TRBV29-1
size: few
DNA: TGCAGCGTCGCTAGGTCCAGCTCCTACGAGCAGTACTTC
CDR3: CSVARSSSYEQYF

J: TRBJ2-7
D: -
V: TRBV29-1
size: few
DNA: TGCAGCGTTGACACTGGGCTCGAGCAGTACTTC
CDR3: CSVDTGLEQYF

J: TRBJ1-2
D: TRBD1
V: TRBV9
size: -
DNA: TGTGCCAGCAGCGTAGTGGCAGGGGGGAACTATGGCTACACCTTC
CDR3: CASSVVAGGNYGYTF

J: TRBJ1-5
D: -
V: TRBV30
size: -
DNA: TGTGCCTGGAGTTCTCAGGGAAATCAGCCCCAGCATTTT
CDR3: CAWSSQGNQPQHF

J: TRBJ2-7
D: TRBD2
V: TRBV30
size: few
DNA: TGTGCCTGGACTAGCGGAGCCTACGAGCAGTACTTC
CDR3: CAWTSGAYEQYF

J: TRBJ2-7
D: TRBD1
V: TRBV6-5
size: -
DNA: TGTGCCAGCAGGAAAGGGACAGGGCTCCCCTACGAGCAGTACTTC
CDR3: CASRKGTGLPYEQYF

J: TRBJ2-7
D: -
V: TRBV29-1
size: -
DNA: TGCAGCGTTTCGCGCGTTATCTACGAGCAGTACTTC
CDR3: CSVSRVIYEQYF

J: TRBJ1-5
D: TRBD1
V: TRBV29-1
size: few
DNA: TGCAGCGTTGCAGGGGGCAGCAATCAGCCCCAGCATTTT
CDR3: CSVAGGSNQPQHF

J: TRBJ1-2
D: -
V: TRBV4-2
size: few
DNA: TGTGCCAGCAGCCAGGTTACGACGGATAACTATGGCTACACCTTC
CDR3: CASSQVTTDNYGYTF

J: TRBJ1-5
D: -
V: TRBV29-1
size: few
DNA: TGCAGCGCCAAGGACGGTAACAATCAGCCCCAGCATTTT
CDR3: CSAKDGNNQPQHF

J: TRBJ2-3
D: -
V: TRBV29-1
size: few
DNA: TGCAGCGTATGGGCCGCAGGGTCTCTTACAGATACGCAGTATTTT
CDR3: CSVWAAGSLTDTQYF

J: TRBJ2-7
D: TRBD1
V: TRBV29-1
size: few
DNA: TGCAGCGTCGAACAAACGACAGGGGCCGAGCAGTACTTC
CDR3: CSVEQTTGAEQYF

J: TRBJ2-3
D: -
V: TRBV7-2
size: -
DNA: TGTGCCAGCAGCACGGGACCCAGCACAGATACGCAGTATTTT
CDR3: CASSTGPSTDTQYF

J: TRBJ1-1
D: -
V: TRBV7-2
size: -
DNA: TGTGCCAGCAGCTTAGCAGGGCAGGGAAGAGGGGCTTTCTTT
CDR3: CASSLAGQGRGAFF

J: TRBJ2-7
D: TRBD2
V: TRBV7-9
size: few
DNA: TGTGCCAGCAGCTTATTAGAGCGGGGCGGAGAGCAGTACTTC
CDR3: CASSLLERGGEQYF

J: TRBJ2-5
D: -
V: TRBV30
size: -
DNA: TGTGCCTGGATGGGAGCTGAAGAGACCCAGTACTTC
CDR3: CAWMGAEETQYF

J: TRBJ2-2
D: -
V: TRBV5-1
size: -
DNA: TGCGCCAGCAGCTTCGATCCCGGGCAGGAGCTGTTTTTT
CDR3: CASSFDPGQELFF

J: TRBJ2-2
D: TRBD1
V: TRBV29-1
size: -
DNA: TGCAGCGCCACACAGGGGGTCGCCGGGGAGCTGTTTTTT
CDR3: CSATQGVAGELFF

J: TRBJ2-5
D: -
V: TRBV10-3
size: once
DNA: TGTGCCATCAGTGATTTGGGGGATGAGACCCAGTACTTC
CDR3: CAISDLGDETQYF

J: TRBJ2-1
D: -
V: TRBV5-4
size: -
DNA: TGTGCCAGCAGCAGAGACAGGGGAGGGTACAATGAGCAGTTCTTC
CDR3: CASSRDRGGYNEQFF